Many counts were recorded for the clone carrying this TCR beta chain. Antigen specificity is unknown. Time point of the sample: persistent/refractory GD, antithyroid drugs over 5 years with positive TRAb. RNA from PBMCs was the source of the TCR library. From germline, CDR1 is KGHSH and CDR2 LQKENI. Trimming removed 3 bases from V and 4 bases from J; junction bases left unmatched: 2. The length of the CDR3 is 13 residues. The sample belongs to a study of regulatory T cells in long-lasting Graves disease. Study observations and caveats: Whereas new patients shared 870 or so public clonotypes, persistent patients shared more, at some 2,700.

The authors built TCR beta libraries using iRepertoire HTBI primers and Arm-PCR of CDR3 regions. TCRdb reprocessed the multiplex PCR reads with MiXCR, giving one entry per CDR3 protein. This sample has around 340,000 distinct CDR3 sequences, with about 20% found just once. The source is a female donor with Graves disease. The sample here was peripheral blood mononuclear cells (PBMCs), taken when the disease was refractory, from a patient treated with antithyroid drugs. This chain links TRBV18 with TRBJ2-5, with 7 bases matching TRBD1. The chain's CDR3 is CASSPDRLETQYF. In nucleotides, the CDR3 is TGTGCCAGCTCACCGGACAGGCTAGAGACCCAGTACTTC.